This passage covers 32 T cell receptor beta chains from one sample sequenced in a study of human T cells and chemical hapten exposure. Each CDR3 protein gets one entry after TCRdb re-called the RACE reads with MiXCR. The table includes under 130,000 distinct CDR3 sequences, 9.5% to 12% detected once. Documented time point: patch test 1, 2 weeks after DPC sensitization. As for treatment: therapeutic diphenylcyclopropenone sensitization with weekly scalp DPC. Sequenced here: whole blood, sampled in connection with sensitization to the hapten diphenylcyclopropenone (DPC). These TCRs come from a woman aged 40 to 50 with alopecia areata. Some clones in this sample may be carry-over from other donors' samples.

The table lists this clonotype with many counts. This sequence joins TRBV12-3 or TRBV12-4 and TRBJ2-1; 8 positions match TRBD1. The CDR3 consists of 13 residues. The V gene end was trimmed by 5 bases and the J gene end by 9 bases; junction bases not matched to a gene: 6. The CDR3 loop is CASSRDRSFEQFF. CDR3 in DNA: TGTGCCAGCAGTAGGGACAGGTCTTTTGAGCAGTTCTTC.

The chain couples TRBV18 to TRBJ2-6, with 8 positions matching TRBD1. The CDR3 totals 17 residues. Germline trimming cut 3 bases from V and 2 bases from J; bases unmatched to any gene: 6. Germline V lookup: CDR1 KGHSH, CDR2 LQKENI. The CDR3: CASSPRTGFTGANVLTF. DNA of the CDR3: TGTGCCAGCTCACCCAGGACAGGGTTTACTGGGGCCAACGTCCTGACTTTC.

This clonotype was seen at least ten times. J is TRBJ2-1 and V is TRBV6-2 or TRBV6-3, with D perhaps TRBD1 (5 bases). With 8 bases removed from V and 11 bases from J, the gap between germline ends came to 16 bases. The CDR3 runs to 12 residues. Germline V lookup: CDR1 MNHEY, CDR2 SVGEGT. CDR3 protein: CASHDRYTQQFF. DNA for the CDR3: TGTGCCAGCCATGACAGATACACTCAGCAGTTCTTC.

There are a few counts of this clonotype. V is TRBV11-3 and J is TRBJ2-1; TRBD2 agrees at 15 bases. Trimming took 0 bases from V and 4 from J; bases not matched to a gene: 4. The V gene's germline CDR1 is SGHNT and CDR2 YENEEA. CDR3 length: 18 residues. The CDR3 here is CASSLEGTSGGLYNEQFF. The CDR3 coding sequence is TGTGCCAGCAGCTTAGAGGGGACTAGCGGGGGGTTGTACAATGAGCAGTTCTTC.

This clonotype was detected a few times. V and J are TRBV5-1 and TRBJ1-1; perhaps TRBD1 as D (5 bases). Trimming shortened V by 2 bases and J by 0 bases, and 8 bases separated the two germline ends. Germline V gives CDR1 SGHRS, CDR2 YFSETQ. There are 14 residues in the CDR3. CDR3 in DNA: TGCGCCAGCAGCTTAAACAGGATGAACACTGAAGCTTTCTTT. Translated: CASSLNRMNTEAFF.

This clonotype has ten or more counts. The chain carries TRBV4-2 and TRBJ2-3, with D unresolved. Germline-derived CDR1 and CDR2 are LGHNA and YNFKEQ. This CDR3 region has 13 residues. The ends were cut back, 0 bases at V and 2 bases at J, with 3 bases in the middle. The CDR3 is CASSQESTDTQYF. The CDR3, as DNA: TGTGCCAGCAGCCAAGAATCCACAGATACGCAGTATTTT.

This clonotype was seen repeatedly, ten times or more. The rearrangement links TRBV2 to TRBJ2-7, with 7 bases matching TRBD2. Germline V gives CDR1 SNHLY, CDR2 FYNNEI. This CDR3 is 16 amino acids long. Trimming cost V 1 base and J 1 base; bases outside gene matches: 7. The chain's CDR3 is CASSEGEGRGSYEQYF. Here the CDR3 DNA reads TGTGCCAGCAGTGAAGGGGAGGGAAGGGGATCCTACGAGCAGTACTTC.

The V gene is TRBV7-2, the J gene TRBJ1-4; no definite D call. The CDR3 has 15 amino acids. Germline assignment: CDR1 SGHTA and CDR2 FQGNSA. V lost 5 bases and J lost 3, with 13 bases in between. CDR3 bases: TGTGCCAGCAGCCCCCCAGGAAGCTCTAATGAAAAACTGTTTTTT. Its protein product is CASSPPGSSNEKLFF.

This chain uses TRBV20-1 with TRBJ1-5; D is perhaps TRBD1 (5 bases). V dropped 3 bases and J dropped 9 bases, with 15 bases sitting between them. CDR3 size: 13 residues. CDR1 and CDR2 from the germline V gene are DFQATT and SNEGSKA (reference sequence). The CDR3 protein is CSASLQGPSPQHF. For the CDR3, the DNA is TGCAGTGCTAGTCTCCAGGGCCCGTCGCCCCAGCATTTT.

This clonotype was detected many times. This rearrangement joins TRBV4-3 to TRBJ2-1; the match to TRBD2 covers 7 bases. Germline lookup yields CDR1 LGHNA and CDR2 YSLEER. Trimming removed 6 bases from V and 6 bases from J; junction bases left unmatched: 5. The CDR3 sequence is 13 residues long. Here the CDR3 reads CASRGGGGNEQFF. CDR3 in DNA: TGCGCCAGCAGAGGTGGGGGGGGCAATGAGCAGTTCTTC.

V is TRBV14 and J is TRBJ2-7; 13 nucleotides match TRBD2. Germline lookup yields CDR1 SGHDN and CDR2 FVKESK. V trimming: 3 bases; J trimming: 2 bases; junction bases outside the gene matches: 10. This CDR3 contains 18 residues. In DNA form, the CDR3 reads TGTGCCAGCAGCCACCTGGCACCGGGACTAGCGGGGCCCTACGAGCAGTACTTC. Protein: CASSHLAPGLAGPYEQYF.

This clonotype was detected many times. The chain joins TRBV20-1 to TRBJ2-7, with 10 bases identical to TRBD2. CDR1 is DFQATT and CDR2 is SNEGSKA in the germline V gene (reference sequence). Trimming took 5 bases from V and 7 from J; bases not matched to a gene: 2. The CDR3 is 11 residues long. The CDR3 bases are TGCAGTGCTGATAGCGGGAGGGAGCAGTACTTC. Translation gives CSADSGREQYF.

This clonotype showed up many times. The CDR3 DNA follows: TGCAGCGCCCAAGGGCAGGGCTGGAGCACTGAAGCTTTCTTT. Translating gives CSAQGQGWSTEAFF. This sequence joins TRBV29-1 and TRBJ1-1; D perhaps matches TRBD1 (5 bases). Between the trimmed V and J ends, which lost 7 bases and 4 bases, there was a span of 19 bases. Germline V lookup: CDR1 SQVTM, CDR2 ANQGSEA. The CDR3 totals 14 residues.

The chain joins TRBV19 to TRBJ2-1, with 16 bases matching TRBD2. This CDR3 spans 19 amino acids. Germline values: CDR1 LNHDA, CDR2 SQIVND (reference sequence). V shed 5 bases, J shed 0 bases, and the junction held 7 bases outside the gene matches. The CDR3 nucleotides read TGTGCCAGTAGTCCAAGGGGACTAGCGGGAGGGACCTCCTACAATGAGCAGTTCTTC. Its translation is CASSPRGLAGGTSYNEQFF.

Concerning this clonotype itself: The junction does not match germline at one end; this may be a read error. V usage is TRBV20-1 and J usage is TRBJ2-1; D is perhaps TRBD1 (5 bases). The CDR3 runs 12 residues. Germline-derived CDR1 and CDR2 are DFQATT and SNEGSKA (reference sequence). CDR3 in DNA: TGCAGTGCTTCGATACAGGTCAATGAGCAGTCCTTC. Translating it yields CSASIQVNEQSF.

This clonotype has a handful of counts. This chain links TRBV19 with TRBJ1-5; D ambiguous. CDR1 LNHDA and CDR2 SQIVND come from the germline V gene (reference sequence). Trimming removed 5 bases from V and 3 bases from J, with 11 bases in between. The CDR3 has 14 amino acids. In nucleotides, the CDR3 is TGTGCCAGTAGTTCCCGTGTGGACAATCAGCCCCAGCATTTT. Protein: CASSSRVDNQPQHF.

In this sample, this clonotype turned up a few times. The gene calls are TRBV11-2 and TRBJ2-5; the match to TRBD2 covers 8 bases. Germline CDR1 reads SGHAT; CDR2 reads FQNNGV. Trimming took 4 bases from V and 13 from J; bases not matched to a gene: 11. The CDR3 length is 13 residues. CDR3 loop: CASSSLSSGERYF. The CDR3 DNA reads TGTGCCAGCAGCTCCCTGAGTAGCGGGGAGCGGTACTTC.

This clonotype appeared a few times. V usage is TRBV2 and J usage is TRBJ2-5; 8 nucleotides align to TRBD1. With V trimmed by 5 bases and J by 5 bases, 10 bases remained unmatched. The germline V gene encodes CDR1 SNHLY and CDR2 FYNNEI. The CDR3 covers 15 residues. CDR3 amino acids: CASSYQGAWGETQYF. The DNA for the CDR3 is TGTGCCAGCAGTTACCAGGGGGCCTGGGGGGAGACCCAGTACTTC.

This clonotype was observed at least ten times. The genes are TRBV7-9 and TRBJ2-5, with 9 nucleotides matching TRBD1. The CDR3 is made up of 13 amino acids. With 11 bases clipped from V and 4 bases from J, the junction kept 8 bases outside the gene matches. CDR1 is SEHNR, CDR2 FQNEAQ, per germline (reference sequence). CDR3 sequence: CAAQQGARETQYF. The CDR3 DNA is TGTGCCGCACAACAGGGGGCGAGAGAGACCCAGTACTTC.

This clonotype came up a few times. This rearrangement joins TRBV11-2 to TRBJ2-1; 7 nucleotides line up with TRBD1. J gave up 3 bases and V 0 bases, and 2 bases lay outside the gene matches. Germline assignment: CDR1 SGHAT and CDR2 FQNNGV. The CDR3 length is 15 residues. This CDR3 is CASSLEGQLYNEQFF. The CDR3 nucleotides are TGTGCCAGCAGCTTAGAGGGACAGCTCTACAATGAGCAGTTCTTC.

V usage is TRBV11-3 and J usage is TRBJ2-4; D could derive from TRBD1 or TRBD2 (5 bases each). Trimming removed 2 bases from V and 9 bases from J, with 11 bases in between. Germline CDR1 SGHNT, CDR2 YENEEA. The CDR3 has 13 residues. The CDR3: CASSLRGDGIQYF. Here the CDR3 DNA reads TGTGCCAGCAGCTTACGGGGCGATGGCATTCAGTACTTC.

The chain is built from TRBV20-1 and TRBJ2-5; D might be TRBD1 (6 bases). The CDR3 has 15 amino acids. Trimming took 1 base from V and 5 from J, leaving 17 bases between them. The V gene's germline CDR1 is DFQATT and CDR2 SNEGSKA (reference sequence). CDR3 in DNA: TGCAGTGCTAGAGCCCCACAGGGTAGGCTGGAGACCCAGTACTTC. It is translated as CSARAPQGRLETQYF.

This clonotype was seen many times. The CDR3 DNA follows: TGTGCCTGGAGTGTATCCGTACCTGGGAACACTGAAGCTTTCTTT. This gives the protein CAWSVSVPGNTEAFF. V usage is TRBV30 and J usage is TRBJ1-1; no definite D call. The CDR3 covers 15 residues. Germline loops: CDR1 GTSNPN, CDR2 SVGIG (reference sequence). V lost 0 bases and J lost 1, with 12 bases in between.

Only a few counts were recorded for this clonotype. The chain joins TRBV7-9 to TRBJ1-1; TRBD1 agrees at 11 bases. V trimming: 3 bases; J trimming: 2 bases; junction bases outside the gene matches: 2. The CDR3 length is 15 residues. The germline V gene encodes CDR1 SEHNR and CDR2 FQNEAQ (reference sequence). The CDR3 DNA sequence: TGTGCCAGCAGCTTCGGGACAGGGGGAAACACTGAAGCTTTCTTT. It encodes CASSFGTGGNTEAFF.

Only a few counts were recorded for this clonotype. The V call is TRBV4-2, the J call TRBJ1-1, with 8 bases fitting TRBD1. Germline assignment: CDR1 LGHNA and CDR2 YNFKEQ. The J segment lost 1 base and the V segment lost 0 bases, leaving 10 bases of the junction unmatched. The CDR3 totals 18 residues. The CDR3 region is CASSQDSTAGGKNTEAFF. The CDR3 DNA reads as TGTGCCAGCAGCCAAGATTCCACGGCAGGGGGCAAGAACACTGAAGCTTTCTTT.

The J gene is TRBJ2-1, the V gene TRBV12-5; TRBD1 aligns across 9 bases. This CDR3 spans 17 amino acids. Germline V lookup: CDR1 LGHNT, CDR2 FRNRAP. V dropped 2 bases and J dropped 4; count of bases not matched to a gene: 9. The CDR3 DNA reads TGTGCTAGTGGTTTGCCACCGGGACAGGGAATGTACAATGAGCAGTTCTTC. This gives the protein CASGLPPGQGMYNEQFF.

This clonotype showed up just a few times. The rearrangement joins TRBV20-1 to TRBJ2-1; D gene ambiguous. V shed 6 bases and J shed 6 bases, with 9 bases lying between them. The CDR3 has 11 amino acids. Germline V gene sequence: CDR1 DFQATT, CDR2 SNEGSKA (reference sequence). The CDR3 nucleotides are TGCAGTGCAGGAAGACGCAATGAGCAGTTCTTC. This codes for CSAGRRNEQFF.

This clonotype was seen only a few times. The V gene is TRBV2, the J gene TRBJ2-3; D unclear. Trimming removed 4 bases at V and 6 bases at J, with 26 bases between. The length of the CDR3 is 18 residues. The V gene's germline CDR1 is SNHLY and CDR2 FYNNEI. In nucleotides, the CDR3 is TGTGCCAGCAGTGTCCCCCCCACGAGTAGCCTTCCTCTTGATACGCAGTATTTT. Residues: CASSVPPTSSLPLDTQYF.

On this clonotype itself: A clone one base away is much larger, so this may be a read error. V gene TRBV30 combines with J gene TRBJ1-5; no clear D gene. This CDR3 has 16 residues. CDR1 GTSNPN and CDR2 SVGIG come from the germline V gene (reference sequence). V lost 1 base to trimming and J lost 0 bases, with 13 bases between them. The CDR3 DNA reads TGTGCCTGGAGTGAAGGGAGTCACCTTAGCAATCAGCCCCAGCATTTT. Amino acid sequence: CAWSEGSHLSNQPQHF.

In its sample, this clonotype was seen many times. The V call is TRBV7-8, the J call TRBJ1-6, with D unclear. Germline assignment: CDR1 SGHVS and CDR2 FQNEAQ. Trimming took off 1 base at V and 7 bases at J, with 11 bases between the two ends. The CDR3 extends over 15 amino acids. The DNA of the CDR3 is TGTGCCAGCAGCTTAGAAGGGCTCCAGAATTCACCCCTCCACTTT. Translated: CASSLEGLQNSPLHF.

This chain connects TRBV5-1 to TRBJ2-7, with 7 nucleotides matching TRBD2. The CDR3 is 15 residues long. J lost 3 bases, V lost 6 bases, and 12 bases had no gene match. Germline CDR1 and CDR2: SGHRS and YFSETQ. CDR3 loop: CASTPLPGGNYEQYF. The CDR3 DNA reads as TGCGCCAGCACCCCGTTACCCGGGGGGAACTACGAGCAGTACTTC.

In regard to this clonotype: A much bigger clone sits one base away, suggesting this may be a read error. V is TRBV30 and J is TRBJ1-2; D ambiguous. The CDR3 spans 14 residues. Germline CDR1 reads GTSNPN; CDR2 reads SVGIG (reference sequence). For the CDR3, the DNA is TGTGCCTGGAGTGTGGTACAGCGTAACTATGGCTACGCCTTC. Residues: CAWSVVQRNYGYAF.